This T cell receptor beta chain appears in the sequencing data of a study of blood T cell repertoires in COVID-19. Background on the study: Researchers got acute and convalescent COVID-19 samples from the United States, Italy and Spain. T cells, B-cell-depleted T cells, or PBMCs supplied cDNA or gDNA.

The CDR3 contains 13 residues. The germline V gene encodes CDR1 ENHRY and CDR2 SYGVKD. V lost 6 bases and J lost 10, with 13 bases in between. TCRdb's copy holds only in-frame clones and misses some; the assay was immunoSEQ multiplex PCR. The data hold fewer than 250,000 clones, with 70% to 90% observed a single time. The chain is built from TRBV10-3 and TRBJ1-6; perhaps TRBD1 as D (6 bases). The TCR comes from a woman aged 40 to 49 with acute or convalescent COVID-19. The sample was peripheral blood. The CDR3 DNA reads TGTGCCATCAGAGGGGGAGGGAAATCACCCCTCCACTTT. It is translated as CAIRGGGKSPLHF.